This record concerns one TCR beta chain sequence. Its antigen remains unidentified. No cell sorting was done before RNA was extracted from the tissue. This sample is drawn from a study of tumor and adjacent non-tumor tissue in lung cancer. Study context: Patients comprised some eleven adenocarcinoma, a couple of squamous cell carcinoma and 1 small cell lung cancer. Study results and caveats: Compared with tumor, normal lung showed significantly lower TCR diversity.

Germline CDR1 SGHAT, CDR2 FQNNGV. The CDR3 contains 13 residues. The library came from three nested PCR rounds adapted from ARM-PCR protocols. TCRdb reanalysed the multiplex PCR reads using MiXCR and keeps one entry per CDR3 protein. The sample has 75,000 to 100,000 distinct CDR3 sequences, around 71% seen once. This chain connects TRBV11-2 to TRBJ1-5; D gene ambiguous. The receptor was derived from a man between 60 and 70 years old with non-small cell lung cancer. The sample consisted of lung tumor tissue. The CDR3 loop reads CFSNLEYGQPQHF. The CDR3 bases are TGTTTCAGCAACTTGGAATACGGTCAGCCCCAGCATTTT.